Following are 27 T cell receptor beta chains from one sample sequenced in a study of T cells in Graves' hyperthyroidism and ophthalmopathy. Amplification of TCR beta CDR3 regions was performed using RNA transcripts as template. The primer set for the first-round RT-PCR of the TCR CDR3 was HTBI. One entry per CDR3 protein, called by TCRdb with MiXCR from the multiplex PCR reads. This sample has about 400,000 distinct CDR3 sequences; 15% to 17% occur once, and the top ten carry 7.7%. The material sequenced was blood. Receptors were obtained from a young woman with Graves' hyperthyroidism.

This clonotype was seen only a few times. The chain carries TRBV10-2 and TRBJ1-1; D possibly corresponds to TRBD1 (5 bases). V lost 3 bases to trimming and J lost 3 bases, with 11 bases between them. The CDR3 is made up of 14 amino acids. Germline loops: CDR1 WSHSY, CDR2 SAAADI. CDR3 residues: CASSDLQAHTEAFF. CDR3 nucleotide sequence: TGCGCCAGCAGTGACCTACAGGCGCACACTGAAGCTTTCTTT.

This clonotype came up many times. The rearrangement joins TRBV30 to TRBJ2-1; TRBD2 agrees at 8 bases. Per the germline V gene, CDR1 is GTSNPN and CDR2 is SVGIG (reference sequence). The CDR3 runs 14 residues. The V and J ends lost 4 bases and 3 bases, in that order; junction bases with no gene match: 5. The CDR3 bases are TGTGCCTGGACCCGGGGGGGACTCTACAATGAGCAGTTCTTC. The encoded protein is CAWTRGGLYNEQFF.

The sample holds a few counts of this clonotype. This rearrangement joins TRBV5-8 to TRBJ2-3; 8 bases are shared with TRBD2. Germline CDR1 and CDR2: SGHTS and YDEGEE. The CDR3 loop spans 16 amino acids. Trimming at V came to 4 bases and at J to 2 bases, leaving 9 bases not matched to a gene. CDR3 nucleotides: TGTGCCAGCAGCCCCGGACTAGCCTCCCTCACAGATACGCAGTATTTT. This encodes CASSPGLASLTDTQYF.

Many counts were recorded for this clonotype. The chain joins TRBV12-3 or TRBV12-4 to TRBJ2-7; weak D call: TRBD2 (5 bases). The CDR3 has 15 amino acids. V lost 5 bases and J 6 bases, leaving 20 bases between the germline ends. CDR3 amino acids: CASSHRHHGTSEQYF. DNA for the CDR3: TGTGCCAGCAGTCACCGACACCACGGAACTAGCGAGCAGTACTTC.

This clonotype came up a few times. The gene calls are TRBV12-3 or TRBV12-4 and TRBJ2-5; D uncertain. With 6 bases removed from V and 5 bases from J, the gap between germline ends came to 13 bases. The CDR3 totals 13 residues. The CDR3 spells CASSYFIRETQYF. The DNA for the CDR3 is TGTGCCAGCAGCTACTTCATCCGGGAGACCCAGTACTTC.

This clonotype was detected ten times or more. The CDR3 loop is CASSYSMESPRGYTF. CDR3 DNA: TGTGCCAGCAGTTACTCGATGGAATCGCCTAGGGGCTACACCTTC. The V and J genes are TRBV6-2 or TRBV6-3 and TRBJ1-2, with D hard to call. V was pared by 0 bases and J by 8 bases, with 16 bases between. This CDR3 comprises 15 residues. The germline gives CDR1 MNHEY, CDR2 SVGEGT.

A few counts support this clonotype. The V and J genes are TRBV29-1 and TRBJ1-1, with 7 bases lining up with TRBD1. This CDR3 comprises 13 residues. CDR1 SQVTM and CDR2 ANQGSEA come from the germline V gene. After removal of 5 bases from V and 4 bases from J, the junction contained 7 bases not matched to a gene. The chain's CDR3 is CSVREGAGTEAFF. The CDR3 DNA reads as TGCAGCGTTCGGGAGGGGGCAGGCACTGAAGCTTTCTTT.

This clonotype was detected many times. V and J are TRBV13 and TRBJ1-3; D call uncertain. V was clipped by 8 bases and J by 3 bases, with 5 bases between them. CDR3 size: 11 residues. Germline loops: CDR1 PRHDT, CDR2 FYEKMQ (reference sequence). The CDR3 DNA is TGTGCCAGCGCCAATGGAAACACCATATATTTT. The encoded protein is CASANGNTIYF.

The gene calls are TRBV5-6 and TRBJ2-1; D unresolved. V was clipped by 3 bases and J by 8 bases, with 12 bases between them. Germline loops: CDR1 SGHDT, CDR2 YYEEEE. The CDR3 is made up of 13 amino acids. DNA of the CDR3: TGTGCCAGCAGCTCGTTAATTACCGATGAGCAGTTCTTC. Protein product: CASSSLITDEQFF.

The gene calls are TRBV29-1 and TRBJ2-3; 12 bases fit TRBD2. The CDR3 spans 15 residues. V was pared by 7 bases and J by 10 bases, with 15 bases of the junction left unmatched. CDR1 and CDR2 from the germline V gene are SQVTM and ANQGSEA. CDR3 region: CSGMLSQGLAGPQYF. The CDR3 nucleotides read TGCAGCGGGATGTTGAGTCAAGGACTAGCGGGGCCGCAGTATTTT.

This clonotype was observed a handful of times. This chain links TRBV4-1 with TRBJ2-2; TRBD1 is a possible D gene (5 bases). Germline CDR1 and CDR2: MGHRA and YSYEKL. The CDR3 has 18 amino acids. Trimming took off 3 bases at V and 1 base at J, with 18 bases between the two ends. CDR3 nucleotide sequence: TGCGCCAGCAGCCACGAGTGGAAGGTGCAGGGGAACACCGGGGAGCTGTTTTTT. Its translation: CASSHEWKVQGNTGELFF.

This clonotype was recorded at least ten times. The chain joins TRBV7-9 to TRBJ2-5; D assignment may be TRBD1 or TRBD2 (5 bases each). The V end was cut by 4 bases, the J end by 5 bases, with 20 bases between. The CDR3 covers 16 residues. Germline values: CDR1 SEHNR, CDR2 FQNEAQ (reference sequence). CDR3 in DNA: TGTGCCAGCAGCTATAAGCACTGGGGCAGGAGGGAGACCCAGTACTTC. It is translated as CASSYKHWGRRETQYF.

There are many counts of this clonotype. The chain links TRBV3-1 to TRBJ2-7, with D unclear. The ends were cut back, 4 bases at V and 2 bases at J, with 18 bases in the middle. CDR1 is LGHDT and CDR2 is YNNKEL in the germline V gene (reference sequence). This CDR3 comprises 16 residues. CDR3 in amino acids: CASSRSSHYAPYEQYF. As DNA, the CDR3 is TGTGCCAGCAGCCGCAGCTCACATTACGCCCCCTACGAGCAGTACTTC.

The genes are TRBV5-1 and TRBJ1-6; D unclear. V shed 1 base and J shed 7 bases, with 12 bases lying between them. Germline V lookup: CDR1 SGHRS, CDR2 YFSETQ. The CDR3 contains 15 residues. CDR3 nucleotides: TGCGCCAGCAGCTTGCTTCCCCCACGGAATTCACCCCTCCACTTT. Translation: CASSLLPPRNSPLHF.

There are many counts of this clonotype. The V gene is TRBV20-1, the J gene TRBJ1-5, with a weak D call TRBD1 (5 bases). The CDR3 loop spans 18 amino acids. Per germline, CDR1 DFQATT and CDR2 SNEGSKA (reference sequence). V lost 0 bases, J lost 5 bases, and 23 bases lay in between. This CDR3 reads CSARDTGGTGGTYQPQHF. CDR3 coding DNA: TGCAGTGCTAGAGATACGGGGGGAACAGGAGGAACGTATCAGCCCCAGCATTTT.

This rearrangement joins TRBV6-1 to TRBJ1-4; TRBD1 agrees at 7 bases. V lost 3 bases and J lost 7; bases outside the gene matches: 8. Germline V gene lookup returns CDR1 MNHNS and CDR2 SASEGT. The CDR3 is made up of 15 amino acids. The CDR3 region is CASSDAQGGVEKLFF. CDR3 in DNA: TGTGCCAGCAGTGACGCCCAGGGGGGGGTTGAAAAACTGTTTTTT.

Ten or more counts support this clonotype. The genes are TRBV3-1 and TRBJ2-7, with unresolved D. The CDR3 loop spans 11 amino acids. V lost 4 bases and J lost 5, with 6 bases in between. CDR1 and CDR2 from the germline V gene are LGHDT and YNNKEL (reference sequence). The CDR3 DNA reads TGTGCCAGCAGCCTCCTCGACGAGCAGTACTTC. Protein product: CASSLLDEQYF.

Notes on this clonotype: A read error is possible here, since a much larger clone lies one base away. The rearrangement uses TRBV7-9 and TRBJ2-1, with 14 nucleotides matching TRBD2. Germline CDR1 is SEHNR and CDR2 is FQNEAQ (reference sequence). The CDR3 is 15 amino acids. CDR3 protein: CASSSGTSGSFGQFF. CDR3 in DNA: TGCGCCAGCAGCTCGGGGACTAGCGGGAGTTTTGGGCAGTTCTTC.

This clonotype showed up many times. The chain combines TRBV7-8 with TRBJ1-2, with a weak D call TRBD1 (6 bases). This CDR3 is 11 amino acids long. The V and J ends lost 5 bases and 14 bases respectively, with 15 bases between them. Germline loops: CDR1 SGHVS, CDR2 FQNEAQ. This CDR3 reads CASSKWKGETF. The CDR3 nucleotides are TGTGCCAGCAGCAAATGGAAGGGGGAAACCTTC.

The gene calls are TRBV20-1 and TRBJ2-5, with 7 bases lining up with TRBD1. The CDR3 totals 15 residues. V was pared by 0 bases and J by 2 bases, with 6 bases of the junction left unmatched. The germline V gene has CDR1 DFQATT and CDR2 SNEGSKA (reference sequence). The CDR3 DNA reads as TGCAGTGCTAGAGACGGGACAGACTTACAAGAGACCCAGTACTTC. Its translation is CSARDGTDLQETQYF.

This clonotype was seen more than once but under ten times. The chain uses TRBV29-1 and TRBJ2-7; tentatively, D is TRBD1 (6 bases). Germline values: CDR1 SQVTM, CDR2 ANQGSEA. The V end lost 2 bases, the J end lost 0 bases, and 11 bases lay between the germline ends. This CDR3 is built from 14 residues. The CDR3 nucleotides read TGCAGCGTTGAATCAGGGGAAAGCTCCTACGAGCAGTACTTC. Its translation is CSVESGESSYEQYF.

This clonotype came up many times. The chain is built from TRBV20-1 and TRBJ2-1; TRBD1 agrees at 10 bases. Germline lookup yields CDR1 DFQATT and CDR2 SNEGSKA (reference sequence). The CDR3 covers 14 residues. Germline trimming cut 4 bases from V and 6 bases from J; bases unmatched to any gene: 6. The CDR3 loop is CSATGTGDFNEQFF. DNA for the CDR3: TGCAGTGCTACCGGGACAGGGGATTTCAATGAGCAGTTCTTC.

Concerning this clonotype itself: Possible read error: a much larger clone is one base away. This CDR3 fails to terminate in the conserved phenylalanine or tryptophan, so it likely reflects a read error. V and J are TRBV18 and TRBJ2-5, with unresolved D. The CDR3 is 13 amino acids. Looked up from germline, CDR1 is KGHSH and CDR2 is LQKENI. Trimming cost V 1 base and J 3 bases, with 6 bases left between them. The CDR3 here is CASSPRVKETQYL. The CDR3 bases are TGTGCCAGCTCACCACGGGTAAAAGAGACCCAGTACCTC.

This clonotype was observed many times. Here the CDR3 DNA reads TGTGCCAGCAGCCCCGTAGGGGGTCGGGCAGCACCACCCCCCTATGGCTACACCTTC. It yields the protein CASSPVGGRAAPPPYGYTF. This chain uses TRBV12-3 or TRBV12-4 with TRBJ1-2, with a possible D match to TRBD1 (6 bases). The CDR3 runs to 19 residues. The V end was cut by 6 bases, the J end by 4 bases, with 30 bases between.

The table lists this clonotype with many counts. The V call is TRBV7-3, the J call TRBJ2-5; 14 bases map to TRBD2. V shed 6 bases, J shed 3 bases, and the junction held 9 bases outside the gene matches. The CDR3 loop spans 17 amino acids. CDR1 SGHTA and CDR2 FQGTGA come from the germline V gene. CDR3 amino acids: CASRPTTSGGAEETQYF. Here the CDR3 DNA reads TGTGCCAGCAGGCCGACGACTAGCGGGGGGGCCGAAGAGACCCAGTACTTC.

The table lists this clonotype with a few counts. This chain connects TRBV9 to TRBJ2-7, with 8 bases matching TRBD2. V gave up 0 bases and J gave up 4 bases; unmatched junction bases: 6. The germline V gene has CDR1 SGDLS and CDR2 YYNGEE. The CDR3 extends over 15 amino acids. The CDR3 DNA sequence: TGTGCCAGCAGCGTAGGAAGCGGGGGTCCGTACGAGCAGTACTTC. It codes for CASSVGSGGPYEQYF.

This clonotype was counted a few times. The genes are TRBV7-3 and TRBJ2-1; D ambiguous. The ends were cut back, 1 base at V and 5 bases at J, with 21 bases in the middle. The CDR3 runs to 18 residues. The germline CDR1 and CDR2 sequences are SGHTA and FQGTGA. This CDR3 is CASSLSPLYTAADNEQFF. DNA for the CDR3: TGTGCCAGCAGCTTAAGCCCGTTGTATACGGCGGCTGACAATGAGCAGTTCTTC. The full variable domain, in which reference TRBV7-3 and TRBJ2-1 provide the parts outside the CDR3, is GAGVSQTPSNKVTEKGKYVELRCDPISGHTALYWYRQSLGQGPEFLIYFQGTGAADDSGLPNDRFFAVRPEGSVSTLKIQRTERGDSAVYLCASSLSPLYTAADNEQFFGPGTRLTVL.